This is a list of T cell receptor beta chains from one sample in a study of human thymus T cells. Libraries were prepared by immunoSEQ multiplex PCR; TCRdb keeps only in-frame clonotypes and omits some of them. This table has roughly 120,000 clones, more than 90% appearing once. The sequencing input was thymus tissue. These receptors were collected from a boy younger than two with a congenital heart defect but otherwise immunologically healthy. CDR3s include the opening cysteine and the closing phenylalanine or tryptophan. Each record gives: clone size, D gene, J gene, V gene, CDR3 protein, CDR3 DNA. A D gene is named only where the DNA matches it firmly. Size tells how often a clone was seen (once, few, many) or the class of an expanded clone, and some rows leave it out.

.,.,TRBJ1-1,TRBV6-1,CASSEALGTQAFF,TGTGCCAGCAGTGAAGCTCTGGGGACCCAAGCTTTCTTT
.,.,TRBJ1-2,TRBV4-1,CASSQKRAYGYTF,TGCGCCAGCAGCCAAAAGAGAGCCTATGGCTACACCTTC
.,TRBD1,TRBJ1-2,TRBV5-1,CASSSRQGAGNGYTF,TGCGCCAGCAGCTCTAGACAGGGGGCAGGGAATGGCTACACCTTC
.,.,TRBJ1-1,TRBV6-1,CASSSSEDTEAFF,TGTGCCAGCAGTTCGTCAGAGGACACTGAAGCTTTCTTT
.,TRBD1,TRBJ1-5,TRBV10-1,CASSESRTGVNNQPQHF,TGCGCCAGCAGTGAGTCCCGGACAGGGGTGAACAATCAGCCCCAGCATTTT
.,TRBD1,TRBJ2-5,TRBV7-2,CASSSSGTGALETQYF,TGTGCCAGCAGCTCCTCCGGGACAGGGGCGCTGGAGACCCAGTACTTC
.,.,TRBJ1-2,TRBV7-9,CASSFKRLGTFNYGYTF,TGTGCCAGCAGCTTCAAGAGGTTGGGCACATTTAACTATGGCTACACCTTC
.,TRBD1,TRBJ2-7,TRBV11-2,CASSVGTGSDEQYF,TGTGCCAGCAGCGTAGGGACAGGGAGTGACGAGCAGTACTTC
.,.,TRBJ2-1,TRBV27,CASRWGFESYNEQFF,TGTGCCAGCAGATGGGGGTTTGAGTCCTACAATGAGCAGTTCTTC
.,TRBD1,TRBJ1-5,TRBV2,CASSEWGQGEGAQHF,TGTGCCAGCAGTGAATGGGGACAGGGTGAGGGGGCCCAGCATTTT
once,TRBD1,TRBJ1-1,TRBV9,CASSPHLRDRGTEAFF,TGTGCCAGCAGCCCTCATCTCCGGGACAGGGGCACTGAAGCTTTCTTT
.,.,TRBJ1-2,TRBV5-6,CASSFGSKGNYGYTF,TGTGCCAGCAGCTTTGGTAGTAAAGGGAACTATGGCTACACCTTC
.,.,TRBJ2-7,TRBV4-1,CASSHTGNYEQYF,TGCGCCAGCAGCCATACAGGGAACTACGAGCAGTACTTC
once,.,TRBJ2-5,TRBV11-2,CASSLGLTETQYF,TGTGCCAGCAGCTTAGGACTAACCGAGACCCAGTACTTC
.,TRBD1,TRBJ1-1,TRBV9,CASSATDRVNTEAFF,TGTGCCAGCAGTGCTACAGACAGGGTGAACACTGAAGCTTTCTTT
.,TRBD2,TRBJ2-1,TRBV14,CASSQGPNASGGNNEQFF,TGTGCCAGCAGCCAAGGTCCGAACGCTAGCGGGGGCAACAATGAGCAGTTCTTC
.,.,TRBJ2-7,TRBV9,CASSVEPVSTSYEQYF,TGTGCCAGCAGCGTAGAGCCCGTCTCCACCTCCTACGAGCAGTACTTC
.,TRBD2,TRBJ2-1,TRBV25-1,CASSPSGLAGGRGFF,TGTGCCAGCAGTCCTTCGGGACTAGCGGGGGGGCGGGGGTTCTTC
.,.,TRBJ2-1,TRBV4-3,CASSDETGHEQFF,TGCGCCAGCAGCGACGAGACGGGCCATGAGCAGTTCTTC
.,.,TRBJ1-3,TRBV6-1,CASSEAAGSGNTIYF,TGTGCCAGCAGTGAAGCGGCAGGGTCTGGAAACACCATATATTTT
.,TRBD1,TRBJ2-5,TRBV7-9,CASRDDRGQQTQYF,TGTGCCAGCAGAGACGACAGGGGGCAACAGACCCAGTACTTC
once,TRBD2,TRBJ2-3,TRBV30,CAWSVRSGTSGGGDTQYF,TGTGCCTGGAGTGTCAGATCCGGGACTAGCGGGGGGGGAGATACGCAGTATTTT
.,.,TRBJ1-2,TRBV4-2,CASSPLDSAYGYTF,TGTGCCAGCAGCCCCCTCGACAGTGCTTATGGCTACACCTTC
.,TRBD2,TRBJ2-7,TRBV4-1,CASSQARGVFAYEQYF,TGCGCCAGCAGCCAAGCTCGGGGGGTCTTCGCCTACGAGCAGTACTTC
.,.,TRBJ1-1,TRBV19,CASSLTGVTEAFF,TGTGCCAGTAGTCTGACGGGTGTCACTGAAGCTTTCTTT
.,.,TRBJ2-2,TRBV4-2,CASRQGPGTLRDTGELFF,TGTGCCAGCAGACAAGGGCCTGGGACTCTCAGGGACACCGGGGAGCTGTTTTTT